The clone carrying this TCR beta chain was observed once. Antigen unknown. Some clones are missing from TCRdb's copy, which holds only in-frame ones; the method was immunoSEQ multiplex PCR. The data show about 140,000 clones, about 90% seen once. The data stem from a study of T cell responses to AZD1222 COVID-19 vaccine. Whole-study results and caveats: Spike-specific TCRs gained breadth and depth after people received two AZD1222 doses. Clonal diversity was possibly underestimated; the donors were predominantly white British and more often female.

Trimming at V came to 0 bases and at J to 2 bases, leaving 3 bases not matched to a gene. Germline V CDR1 and CDR2: SGHTA, FQGTGA. This CDR3 is 16 amino acids long. This receptor was obtained from an adult in good health. V is TRBV7-3 and J is TRBJ2-1, with TRBD2 matching 8 bases. The sample was peripheral blood, taken on day 0 of AZD1222 vaccination. CDR3 residues: CASSLTGSGTYNEQFF. The CDR3 bases are TGTGCCAGCAGCTTAACAGGTAGCGGGACCTACAATGAGCAGTTCTTC.